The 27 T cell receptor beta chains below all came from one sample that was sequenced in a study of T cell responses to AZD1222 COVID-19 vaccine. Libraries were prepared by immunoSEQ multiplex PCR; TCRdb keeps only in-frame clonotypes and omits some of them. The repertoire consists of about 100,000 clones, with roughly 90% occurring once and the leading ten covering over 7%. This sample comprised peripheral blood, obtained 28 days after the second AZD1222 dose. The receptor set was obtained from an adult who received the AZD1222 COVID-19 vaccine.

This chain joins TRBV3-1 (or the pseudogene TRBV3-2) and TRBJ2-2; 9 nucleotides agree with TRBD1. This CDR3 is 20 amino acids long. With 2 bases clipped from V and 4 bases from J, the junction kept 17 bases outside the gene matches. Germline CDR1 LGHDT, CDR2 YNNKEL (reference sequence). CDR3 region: CASSQFRTGQGFVGTGELFF. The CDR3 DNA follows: TGTGCCAGCAGCCAATTCCGTACGGGACAGGGATTCGTAGGCACCGGGGAGCTGTTTTTT.

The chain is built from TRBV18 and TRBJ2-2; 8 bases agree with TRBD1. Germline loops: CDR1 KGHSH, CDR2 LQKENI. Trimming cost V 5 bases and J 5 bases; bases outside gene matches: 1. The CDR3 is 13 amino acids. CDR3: CASSGQGTGELFF. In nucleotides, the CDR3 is TGTGCCAGCTCAGGACAGGGAACCGGGGAGCTGTTTTTT.

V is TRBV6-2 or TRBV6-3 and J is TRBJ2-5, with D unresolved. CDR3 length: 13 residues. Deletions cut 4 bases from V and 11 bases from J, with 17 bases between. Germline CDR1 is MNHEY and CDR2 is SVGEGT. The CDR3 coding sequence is TGTGCCAGCAGTTCTAACACCCCTCAGGCGCAGTACTTC. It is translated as CASSSNTPQAQYF.

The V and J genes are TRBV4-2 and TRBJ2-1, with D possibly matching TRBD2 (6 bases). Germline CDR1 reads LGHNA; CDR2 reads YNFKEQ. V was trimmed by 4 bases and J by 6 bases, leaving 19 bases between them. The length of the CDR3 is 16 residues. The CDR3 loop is CASSPRDLSGANEQFF. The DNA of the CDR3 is TGTGCCAGCAGCCCCCGGGACCTTAGCGGTGCCAATGAGCAGTTCTTC.

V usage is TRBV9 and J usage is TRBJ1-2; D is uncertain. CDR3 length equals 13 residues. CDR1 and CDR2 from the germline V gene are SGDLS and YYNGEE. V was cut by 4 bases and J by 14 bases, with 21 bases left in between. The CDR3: CASSPLFRGKETF. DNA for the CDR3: TGTGCCAGCAGCCCCCTATTCCGCGGAAAGGAAACCTTC. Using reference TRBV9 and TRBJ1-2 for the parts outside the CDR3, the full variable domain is DSGVTQTPKHLITATGQRVTLRCSPRSGDLSVYWYQQSLDQGLQFLIQYYNGEERAKGNILERFSAQQFPDLHSELNLSSLELGDSALYFCASSPLFRGKETFGSGTRLTVV.

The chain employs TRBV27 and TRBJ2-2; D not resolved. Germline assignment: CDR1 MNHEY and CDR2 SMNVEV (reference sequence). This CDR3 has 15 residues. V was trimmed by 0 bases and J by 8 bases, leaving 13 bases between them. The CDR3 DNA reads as TGTGCCAGCAGTTTATCGTTTACACCCGCGGGGGAGCTGTTTTTT. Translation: CASSLSFTPAGELFF.

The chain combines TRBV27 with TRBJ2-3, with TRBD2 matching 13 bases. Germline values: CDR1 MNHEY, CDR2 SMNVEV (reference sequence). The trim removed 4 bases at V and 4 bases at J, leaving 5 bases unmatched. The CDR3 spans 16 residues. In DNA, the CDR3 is TGTGCCAGCAGTTCCTCGGGACTAGCGGGGCCAGATACGCAGTATTTT. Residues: CASSSSGLAGPDTQYF.

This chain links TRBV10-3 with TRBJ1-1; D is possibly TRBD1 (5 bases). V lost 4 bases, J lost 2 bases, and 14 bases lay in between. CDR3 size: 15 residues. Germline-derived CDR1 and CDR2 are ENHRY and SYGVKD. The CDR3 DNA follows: TGTGCCATCAGTGGAACAGGACGAGGAAACACTGAAGCTTTCTTT. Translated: CAISGTGRGNTEAFF.

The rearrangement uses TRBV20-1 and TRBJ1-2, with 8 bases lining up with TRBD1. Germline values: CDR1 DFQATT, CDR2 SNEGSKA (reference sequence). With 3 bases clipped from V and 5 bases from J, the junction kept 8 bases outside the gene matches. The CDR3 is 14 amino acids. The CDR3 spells CSASIGQGIYGYTF. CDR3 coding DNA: TGCAGTGCTAGTATCGGACAGGGAATATATGGCTACACCTTC.

Here the CDR3 DNA reads TGTGCCAGCAGCGTAGAAGCTCCCACAGGGGGCAATGAGCAGTTCTTC. Amino acids: CASSVEAPTGGNEQFF. The chain couples TRBV9 to TRBJ2-1; the match to TRBD1 covers 8 bases. The CDR3 is 16 residues long. The germline V gene has CDR1 SGDLS and CDR2 YYNGEE. V dropped 0 bases and J dropped 6; count of bases not matched to a gene: 8.

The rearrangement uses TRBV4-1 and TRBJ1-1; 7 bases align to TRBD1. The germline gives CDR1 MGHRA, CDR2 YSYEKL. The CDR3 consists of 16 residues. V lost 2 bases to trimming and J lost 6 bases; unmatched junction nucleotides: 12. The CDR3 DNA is TGCGCCAGCAGCCAACACTATCCACAGGGGTTCCCTGAAGCTTTCTTT. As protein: CASSQHYPQGFPEAFF.

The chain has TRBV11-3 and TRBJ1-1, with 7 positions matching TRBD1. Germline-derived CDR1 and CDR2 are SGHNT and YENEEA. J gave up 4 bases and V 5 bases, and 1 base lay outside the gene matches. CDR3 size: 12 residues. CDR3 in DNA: TGTGCCAGCAGCCCAGGGGGCACTGAAGCTTTCTTT. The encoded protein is CASSPGGTEAFF.

The CDR3 loop reads CASSVFEGEEVDTQYF. The CDR3 bases are TGTGCCAGCAGCGTGTTCGAGGGAGAAGAGGTAGATACGCAGTATTTT. V usage is TRBV9 and J usage is TRBJ2-3; TRBD2 might be the D (5 bases). The CDR3 runs to 16 residues. In germline, CDR1 is SGDLS, CDR2 YYNGEE. V was clipped by 2 bases and J by 5 bases, with 18 bases between them.

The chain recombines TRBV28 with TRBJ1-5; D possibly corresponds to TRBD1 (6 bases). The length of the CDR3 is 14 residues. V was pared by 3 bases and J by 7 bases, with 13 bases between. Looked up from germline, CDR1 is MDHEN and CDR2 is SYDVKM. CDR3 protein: CASSLGQGNQPQHF. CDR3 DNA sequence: TGTGCCAGCAGTTTGGGGCAGGGGAACCAGCCCCAGCATTTT.

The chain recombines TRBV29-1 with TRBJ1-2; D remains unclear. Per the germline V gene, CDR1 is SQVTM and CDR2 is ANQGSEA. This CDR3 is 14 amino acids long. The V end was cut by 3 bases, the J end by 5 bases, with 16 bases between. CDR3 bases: TGCAGCGTTGATAAGATAGGCCCGGGATATGGCTACACCTTC. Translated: CSVDKIGPGYGYTF.

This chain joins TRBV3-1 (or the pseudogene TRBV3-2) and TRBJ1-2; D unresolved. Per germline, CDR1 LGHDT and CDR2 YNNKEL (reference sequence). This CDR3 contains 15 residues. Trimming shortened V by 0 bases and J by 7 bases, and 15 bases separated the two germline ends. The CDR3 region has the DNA TGTGCCAGCAGCCAAGATCTCGTCGCGCGTGGTGGCTACACCTTC. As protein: CASSQDLVARGGYTF.

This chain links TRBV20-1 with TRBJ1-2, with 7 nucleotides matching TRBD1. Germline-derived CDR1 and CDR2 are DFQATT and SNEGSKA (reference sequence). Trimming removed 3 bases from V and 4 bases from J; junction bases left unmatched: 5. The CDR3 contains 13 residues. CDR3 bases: TGCAGTGCTAGTGCGGACAGGTTCTATGGCTACACCTTC. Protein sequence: CSASADRFYGYTF.

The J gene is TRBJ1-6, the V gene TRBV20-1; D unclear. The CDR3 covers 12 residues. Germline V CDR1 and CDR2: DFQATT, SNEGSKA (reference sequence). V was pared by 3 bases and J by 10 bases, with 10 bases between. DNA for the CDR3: TGCAGTGCTAGTCGGCGAGACTCACCCCTCCACTTT. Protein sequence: CSASRRDSPLHF.

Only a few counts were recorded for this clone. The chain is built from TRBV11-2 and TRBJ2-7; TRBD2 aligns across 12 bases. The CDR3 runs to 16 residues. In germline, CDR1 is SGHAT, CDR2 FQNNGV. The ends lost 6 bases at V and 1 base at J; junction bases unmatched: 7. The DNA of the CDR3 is TGTGCCAGCAGAGGACTAGCGGGAACCACTTCCTACGAGCAGTACTTC. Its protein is CASRGLAGTTSYEQYF.

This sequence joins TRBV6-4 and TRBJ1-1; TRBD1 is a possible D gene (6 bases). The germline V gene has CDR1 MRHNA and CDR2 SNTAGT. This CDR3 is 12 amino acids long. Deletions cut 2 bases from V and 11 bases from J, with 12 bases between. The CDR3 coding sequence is TGTGCCAGCAGTGACCCGCAGGGGTTTGCTTTCTTT. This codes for CASSDPQGFAFF.

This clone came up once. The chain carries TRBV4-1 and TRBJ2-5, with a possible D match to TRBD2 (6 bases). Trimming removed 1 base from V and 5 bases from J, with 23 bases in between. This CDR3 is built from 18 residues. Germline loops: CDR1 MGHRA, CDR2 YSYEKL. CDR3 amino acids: CASSQGIEKTRRKETQYF. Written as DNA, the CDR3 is TGCGCCAGCAGCCAAGGGATAGAAAAGACTAGGAGGAAGGAGACCCAGTACTTC.

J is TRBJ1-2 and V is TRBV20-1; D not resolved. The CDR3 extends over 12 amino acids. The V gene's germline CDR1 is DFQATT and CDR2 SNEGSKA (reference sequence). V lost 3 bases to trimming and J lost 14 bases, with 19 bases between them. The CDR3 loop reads CSASRADRGGTF. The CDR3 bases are TGCAGTGCTAGTCGTGCGGATAGAGGCGGGACCTTC.

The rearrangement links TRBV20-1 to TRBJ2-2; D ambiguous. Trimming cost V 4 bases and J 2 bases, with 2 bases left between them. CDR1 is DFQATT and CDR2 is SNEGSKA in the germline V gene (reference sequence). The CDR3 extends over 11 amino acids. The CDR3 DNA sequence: TGCAGTGCTAAAAACACCGGGGAGCTGTTTTTT. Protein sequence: CSAKNTGELFF.

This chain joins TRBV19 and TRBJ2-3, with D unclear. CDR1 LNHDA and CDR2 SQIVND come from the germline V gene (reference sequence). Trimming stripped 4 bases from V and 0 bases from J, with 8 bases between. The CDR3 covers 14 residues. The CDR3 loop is CASSTSISTDTQYF. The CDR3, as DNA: TGTGCCAGTAGTACCTCCATTAGCACAGATACGCAGTATTTT.

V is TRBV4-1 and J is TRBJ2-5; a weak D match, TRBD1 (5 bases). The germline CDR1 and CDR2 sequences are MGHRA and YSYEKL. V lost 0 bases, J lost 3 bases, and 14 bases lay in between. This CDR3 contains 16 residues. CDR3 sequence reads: CASSQDKGRGKETQYF. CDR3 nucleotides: TGCGCCAGCAGCCAAGATAAGGGGCGCGGTAAAGAGACCCAGTACTTC.

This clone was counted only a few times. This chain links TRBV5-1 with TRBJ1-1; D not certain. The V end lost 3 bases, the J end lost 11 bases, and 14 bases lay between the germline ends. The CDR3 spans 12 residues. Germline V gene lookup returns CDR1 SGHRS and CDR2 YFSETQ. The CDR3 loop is CASSSAREEAFF. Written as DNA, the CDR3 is TGCGCCAGCAGCTCGGCGAGGGAAGAGGCTTTCTTT.

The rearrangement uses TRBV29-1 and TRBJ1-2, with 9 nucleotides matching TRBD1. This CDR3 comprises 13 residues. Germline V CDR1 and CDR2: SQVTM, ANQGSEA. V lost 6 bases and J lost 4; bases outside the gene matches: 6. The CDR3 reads CSVDKDRGYGYTF. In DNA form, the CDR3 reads TGCAGCGTCGACAAGGACAGGGGCTATGGCTACACCTTC.